This TCR beta chain was sequenced for a study of beta chain features in type 1 diabetes. What was sequenced were expressed TCRB transcripts, since all of the isolated RNA had been reverse transcribed. Using immunoSEQ multiplex PCR, the repertoire was profiled, and TCRdb retains in-frame clones only, with some absent. This table holds nearly 350,000 clones, 8% found once. Post-sort purity exceeded 98% for all sorted populations. This clone has only a few counts. V gave up 6 bases and J gave up 5 bases; unmatched junction bases: 2. The CDR3 spans 12 residues. CDR1 is MNHEY, CDR2 SMNVEV, per germline (reference sequence).

The TCR originated in a young woman in good health. V gene TRBV27 combines with J gene TRBJ2-5, with TRBD2 matching over 8 bases. Source material: central memory CD4+ T cells from blood. Written as DNA, the CDR3 is TGTGCCAGCAGGACTAGCGATGAGACCCAGTACTTC. Residues: CASRTSDETQYF.